Here is one T cell receptor beta chain with its context. This entry belongs to a study of cytomegalovirus exposure and HLA in healthy donors. Use of 60 Vbeta and 13 Jbeta primers characterized the PCR. Sequencing was performed with immunoSEQ multiplex PCR; in TCRdb, only in-frame clones are kept and a portion is missing. The sample carries around 160,000 clones, roughly 73% recorded once. Germline V CDR1 and CDR2: KGHSH, LQKENI. J lost 3 bases, V lost 3 bases, and 20 bases had no gene match. The CDR3 is 21 residues long. The donors were healthy bone marrow donors. Sample: PBMCs. The receptor comes from a woman aged 18 to 35 in good health and CMV-seronegative. The genes are TRBV18 and TRBJ2-7; 13 bases agree with TRBD2. CDR3 loop: CASSPWEVTSGRTSFHYEQYV. CDR3 in DNA: TGTGCCAGCTCACCGTGGGAGGTGACTAGCGGGAGGACCTCCTTTCACTACGAGCAGTACGTC.